This paragraph covers one T cell receptor (beta chain) sequence. Other DNA variants within this sample encode the same CDR3. The CDR3 loop spans 14 amino acids. The ends lost 0 bases at V and 6 bases at J; junction bases unmatched: 6. Germline CDR1 is SGHRS and CDR2 is YFSETQ. Repertoires were generated with immunoSEQ multiplex PCR, while TCRdb's copy carries only in-frame clones and drops some. The sample includes some 150,000 clones, around nine tenths of them seen just once. These data come from a study of blood T cell repertoires in COVID-19. What was sequenced was peripheral blood. The clonotype was recovered from a human donor in a cohort sampled during active COVID-19. The rearrangement joins TRBV5-1 to TRBJ2-7; 7 bases align to TRBD1. The CDR3 bases are TGCGCCAGCAGCTTGGAGGGGGCAGTGGTCGAGCAGTACTTC. Its translation: CASSLEGAVVEQYF.